This T cell receptor beta chain derives from a study of blood T cell repertoires in COVID-19. Overall study: Acute and convalescent COVID-19 specimens originated in the United States, Italy and Spain. Sample material is recorded as cDNA or gDNA derived from T cells, B-cell-depleted T cells, or PBMCs.

Methods used by the authors: Amplification from reference gene primers served as the basis for estimated nucleated cell counts. Data came from immunoSEQ multiplex PCR; TCRdb stores just in-frame clones and leaves some out. V, J and clone size derive from that table, while D and trimming were established from the DNA sequence. Of 160,000 or so clones listed, around 80% are singletons. In assigning cohorts, the study relied on participant-reported clinical history. The CDR3 length is 17 residues. V shed 3 bases and J shed 3 bases, with 20 bases lying between them. CDR1 and CDR2 (germline): MNHEY, SMNVEV (reference sequence).

V usage is TRBV27 and J usage is TRBJ1-1; D remains unclear. The source is a woman aged 55-75 years who had recovered from COVID-19. The source material was PBMCs or T cells enriched from blood (not recorded which). The CDR3 nucleotides read TGTGCCAGCAGTTTGCGGGGAGGCCCTTTTCCGGACACTGAAGCTTTCTTT. Translating gives CASSLRGGPFPDTEAFF.